These 18 T cell receptor beta chains share one sample of origin, sequenced in a study of blood T cell repertoires in COVID-19. Repertoires were generated with immunoSEQ multiplex PCR, while TCRdb's copy carries only in-frame clones and drops some. The repertoire holds 190,000 or so clones, with roughly 88% as singletons. The sequencing sample was made of peripheral blood. The receptor source for this set is a woman of 80 years or more with acute or convalescent COVID-19.

The V call is TRBV13, the J call TRBJ2-3; 8 nucleotides match TRBD1. Per the germline V gene, CDR1 is PRHDT and CDR2 is FYEKMQ (reference sequence). After removal of 5 bases from V and 6 bases from J, the junction contained 10 bases not matched to a gene. The CDR3 is 15 residues long. CDR3 nucleotide sequence: TGTGCCAGCAGCACCCGGACAGGGAACGCGGATACGCAGTATTTT. Amino acid sequence: CASSTRTGNADTQYF.

This chain connects TRBV30 to TRBJ2-3; 8 bases line up with TRBD2. The germline V gene encodes CDR1 GTSNPN and CDR2 SVGIG (reference sequence). This CDR3 comprises 11 residues. The CDR3 loop is CGGLAGDTQYF. CDR3 DNA sequence: TGTGGGGGGCTAGCGGGAGATACGCAGTATTTT.

V and J are TRBV19 and TRBJ1-6; D unresolved. The CDR3 covers 15 residues. Germline CDR1 LNHDA, CDR2 SQIVND (reference sequence). The V end lost 3 bases, the J end lost 1 base, and 7 bases lay between the germline ends. CDR3 bases: TGTGCCAGTAGTATGCCAGAATCCTATAATTCACCCCTCCACTTT. Protein: CASSMPESYNSPLHF.

The rearrangement links TRBV5-5 to TRBJ2-1; 7 bases fit TRBD2. The germline CDR1 and CDR2 sequences are SGHKS and YYEKEE (reference sequence). This CDR3 is 14 amino acids long. V lost 4 bases, J lost 4 bases, and 5 bases stayed unmatched. CDR3 bases: TGTGCCAGCAGCAAGCGGGACGGGTACAATGAGCAGTTCTTC. This encodes CASSKRDGYNEQFF.

This clone was counted between two and nine times. The rearrangement joins TRBV27 to TRBJ1-5, with D tentatively TRBD1 (5 bases). Trimming removed 4 bases at V and 6 bases at J, with 10 bases between. Looked up from germline, CDR1 is MNHEY and CDR2 is SMNVEV (reference sequence). CDR3 length: 13 amino acids. The CDR3 DNA reads TGTGCCAGCAGTTGGACGGGGGGTCAGCCCCAGCATTTT. Translation gives CASSWTGGQPQHF.

CDR3 amino acids: CASSLGQASGELFF. CDR3 coding DNA: TGTGCCAGCAGCTTGGGACAGGCTTCCGGGGAGCTGTTTTTT. This chain uses TRBV5-6 with TRBJ2-2, with D possibly TRBD1 on 6 matching bases. Germline CDR1 is SGHDT and CDR2 is YYEEEE. The CDR3 is 14 residues long. V was pared by 0 bases and J by 6 bases, with 9 bases between.

The chain uses TRBV5-1 and TRBJ2-7; 8 bases are shared with TRBD2. This CDR3 is built from 20 residues. Trimming at V came to 3 bases and at J to 4 bases, leaving 24 bases not matched to a gene. Germline-derived CDR1 and CDR2 are SGHRS and YFSETQ. DNA for the CDR3: TGCGCCAGCAGCTCTCATCCCGGCACCGGGACTAGGTTGTCAGGATACGAGCAGTACTTC. This sequence encodes CASSSHPGTGTRLSGYEQYF. Using reference TRBV5-1 and TRBJ2-7 for the parts outside the CDR3, the full variable domain is KAGVTQTPRYLIKTRGQQVTLSCSPISGHRSVSWYQQTPGQGLQFLFEYFSETQRNKGNFPGRFSGRQFSNSRSEMNVSTLELGDSALYLCASSSHPGTGTRLSGYEQYFGPGTRLTVT.

This chain uses TRBV11-2 with TRBJ2-3; D is ambiguous. The CDR3 totals 17 residues. V lost 1 base and J lost 5, with 19 bases in between. Germline V gives CDR1 SGHAT, CDR2 FQNNGV. CDR3 coding DNA: TGTGCCAGCAGCTTAGGCCCCGGAGACCCGAGAGAAGATACGCAGTATTTT. Translated: CASSLGPGDPREDTQYF.

This chain connects TRBV27 to TRBJ2-4, with 7 bases identical to TRBD2. The V segment lost 5 bases and the J segment 1 base; nucleotides outside the gene matches: 5. Germline CDR1 MNHEY, CDR2 SMNVEV (reference sequence). The CDR3 is 15 amino acids. In DNA, the CDR3 is TGTGCCAGCAGTCCCGCAGCGGGGGCCAAAAACATTCAGTACTTC. Protein: CASSPAAGAKNIQYF.

The CDR3 sequence is CASSYPPGQDEKLFF. The CDR3 nucleotides are TGTGCCAGCAGTTACCCTCCCGGACAGGATGAAAAACTGTTTTTT. The chain links TRBV6-6 to TRBJ1-4, with TRBD1 matching 7 bases. The junction had 6 bases not matched to a gene; V was cut back by 2 bases and J by 6 bases. The CDR3 consists of 15 residues. Germline CDR1 and CDR2: MNHNY and SVGAGI (reference sequence).

The V gene is TRBV19, the J gene TRBJ1-6; D gene ambiguous. CDR3 size: 19 residues. Germline V gene data show CDR1 as LNHDA and CDR2 as SQIVND (reference sequence). With 3 bases removed from V and 0 bases from J, the gap between germline ends came to 18 bases. The CDR3 loop is CASSIPRTAGISYNSPLHF. The CDR3 DNA follows: TGTGCCAGTAGTATCCCGCGAACAGCCGGTATCTCCTATAATTCACCCCTCCACTTT.

This clone was seen once. The chain carries TRBV7-9 and TRBJ1-2; the D gene is possibly TRBD1 (6 bases). Deletions cut 4 bases from V and 0 bases from J, with 9 bases between. The CDR3 consists of 14 residues. Per germline, CDR1 SEHNR and CDR2 FQNEAQ (reference sequence). The CDR3 nucleotides read TGTGCCAGCAGCTACGGACAGACTAACTATGGCTACACCTTC. It yields the protein CASSYGQTNYGYTF.

The chain links TRBV27 to TRBJ1-1; D is possibly TRBD1 (6 bases). This CDR3 comprises 13 residues. Germline lookup yields CDR1 MNHEY and CDR2 SMNVEV (reference sequence). The ends were cut back, 2 bases at V and 7 bases at J, with 11 bases in the middle. The CDR3 sequence: CASSLAGVGEAFF. CDR3 bases: TGTGCCAGCAGTTTAGCAGGGGTTGGTGAAGCTTTCTTT.

This clone has more than one count but fewer than ten. This chain joins TRBV5-3 and TRBJ1-5, with no clear D. TRBV5-3 is known as an ORF, though its function is uncertain. Trimming pared 4 bases from V and 5 bases from J, leaving 10 bases between. This CDR3 comprises 13 residues. The CDR3 coding sequence is TGTGCCAGAAGCCTATGCGGGGATCAGCCCCAGCATTTT. This encodes CARSLCGDQPQHF.

The J gene is TRBJ2-1, the V gene TRBV4-3; D gene ambiguous. This CDR3 comprises 15 residues. V lost 0 bases and J 7 bases, leaving 13 bases between the germline ends. From germline, CDR1 is LGHNA and CDR2 YSLEER. For the CDR3, the DNA is TGCGCCAGCAGCCAAGAGGGCAGCTCTGGGAATGAGCAGTTCTTC. Encoded protein: CASSQEGSSGNEQFF.

The chain combines TRBV27 with TRBJ2-1; possibly TRBD2 for D (5 bases). The V gene's germline CDR1 is MNHEY and CDR2 SMNVEV (reference sequence). V shed 7 bases and J shed 2 bases, with 12 bases lying between them. The CDR3 has 14 amino acids. This CDR3 reads CASTRGLAYNEQFF. The CDR3 DNA follows: TGTGCCAGCACCCGCGGGCTAGCCTACAATGAGCAGTTCTTC.

The chain is built from TRBV23-1 and TRBJ2-3; maybe TRBD2 (5 bases). TRBV23-1 is an ORF for which the function is uncertain. The CDR3 is 17 amino acids. V lost 6 bases and J 0 bases, leaving 19 bases between the germline ends. The CDR3 protein is CASRTKRTDSSTDTQYF. The CDR3, as DNA: TGCGCCAGCAGGACTAAACGGACTGACTCTAGCACAGATACGCAGTATTTT.

The chain couples TRBV30 to TRBJ1-3, with 7 bases fitting TRBD1. This CDR3 has 14 amino acids. The V gene end was trimmed by 5 bases and the J gene end by 2 bases; junction bases not matched to a gene: 6. Germline loops: CDR1 GTSNPN, CDR2 SVGIG (reference sequence). CDR3 in amino acids: CAWATGIAGNTIYF. CDR3 bases: TGTGCCTGGGCGACAGGGATAGCTGGAAACACCATATATTTT.